This T cell receptor (beta chain) was recovered during a study of shared clonotypes between healthy human individuals. In the CD4+ fraction, cells were divided into CD45RA+ naive and CD45RA-negative memory subsets. Note on this clone: The antigen is unknown.

Study observations and caveats: Among several donors, 4.5% to 5.5% of naive CD4 clonotypes were found in common.

The CDR3 length is 15 residues. Trimming took off 5 bases at V and 5 bases at J, with 15 bases between the two ends. Germline-derived CDR1 and CDR2 are SGHVS and FQNEAQ. Data came from immunoSEQ multiplex PCR; TCRdb stores just in-frame clones and leaves some out. This table holds more than 550,000 clones, roughly 72% found once. This chain joins TRBV7-8 and TRBJ2-2; the D gene is possibly TRBD2 (5 bases). This sequence originates from a woman in her 30s in good health. The sequencing input was memory CD4+ T cells sorted from blood. Subset of the sample: CD45RA-negative fraction. The CDR3 loop reads CASSKARLATGELFF. The CDR3 DNA reads TGTGCCAGCAGCAAAGCAAGGCTAGCTACCGGGGAGCTGTTTTTT.